These T cell receptor beta chains were read from a single sample in a study of blood T cells in healthy people across ages. TCRdb re-called the 5' RACE reads through MiXCR, storing one row per CDR3 protein. The sample shows 730,000 or so distinct CDR3 sequences, around 38% of them seen only once. The sequenced sample consisted of blood. All receptors derive from a man older than 75 in good health. Each CDR3 is given without its conserved first and last residue. A D gene is named only where the DNA matches it firmly. Clone size is stated in some rows and not others, as once, few, many or a class when expanded.

SVVVRGGTYEQY	many	TRBV29-1	TRBJ2-7	TRBD2
ASSLDGRTQPQH	.	TRBV6-2/TRBV6-3	TRBJ1-5	.
ASSVEGGMVAGGAKNIQY	many	TRBV9	TRBJ2-4	TRBD2
ASSLRTGGRNEKLF	.	TRBV14	TRBJ1-4	TRBD1
AGSYVTSGYEQY	once	TRBV6-6	.	TRBD2
ASSLGGPTGNTEAF	.	TRBV5-4	TRBJ1-1	.
ASSSAGNSGANVLT	.	TRBV7-6	TRBJ2-6	.
SARTPVAYTDTQY	many	TRBV20-1	TRBJ2-3	.
ASRGQGRNSYEQY	.	TRBV28	.	TRBD1
ASRRTGGATNYGYT	once	TRBV7-9	TRBJ1-2	.
ASSLWDRAIGANVLT	.	TRBV28	TRBJ2-6	TRBD1
ASRKEGTGGNEQF	.	TRBV27	TRBJ2-1	TRBD1
ASRLGGTQY	.	TRBV12-3/TRBV12-4	TRBJ2-7	.
ASSAGTGTLGGETQY	.	TRBV6-1	TRBJ2-5	.
ASSRYPIGHKGGDEQF	few	TRBV18	TRBJ2-1	.
SAPERTGNGELF	.	TRBV20-1	TRBJ2-2	TRBD1
ASSLGGHENTEAF	.	TRBV5-1	TRBJ1-1	.
GLPLGRAKNIQY	.	TRBV20-1	TRBJ2-4	TRBD2
SAQGLAFGTDTQY	many	TRBV29-1	TRBJ2-3	.
SARVGGSNYGYT	.	TRBV20-1	TRBJ1-2	.
ASSLITGAGGYEKLF	once	TRBV25-1	TRBJ1-4	.
ASSQDFINDEQF	.	TRBV3-1	TRBJ2-1	.
ASRPGQYGNT	.	TRBV6-2/TRBV6-3	TRBJ1-2	.
ASSPWGMKETQY	few	TRBV6-6	TRBJ2-5	.
ASSLENSYGYT	.	TRBV3-1	TRBJ1-2	.
ASSFSGGFWNEQF	.	TRBV9	TRBJ2-1	TRBD2
SVLTGRQY	few	TRBV20-1	TRBJ2-3	TRBD1
ASSETGGSYNEQF	.	TRBV6-2/TRBV6-3	TRBJ2-1	.
ASRSGLAGQLNNEQF	.	TRBV12-3/TRBV12-4	TRBJ2-1	TRBD2
ATSDLPGQGQF	.	TRBV24-1	TRBJ2-1	TRBD1
ASSLGTDDEKLF	.	TRBV5-1	TRBJ1-4	TRBD1
ASSQDVGYEKLF	.	TRBV4-2	TRBJ1-4	.
ASTLSSTDTQY	many	TRBV12-3/TRBV12-4	TRBJ2-3	.
ASSLIGDSSYNSPLH	once	TRBV13	TRBJ1-6	.
SVERGFGTSNEQY	.	TRBV29-1	TRBJ2-7	TRBD2
ASSQDLLAEETQY	.	TRBV4-3	TRBJ2-5	.
ASSEKGSENEKLF	.	TRBV6-1	TRBJ1-4	.
ASSPRIDIQETQY	many	TRBV7-2	TRBJ2-5	.
ASSLDPGTDTQY	.	TRBV5-1	TRBJ2-3	.
ACSRDSSLAF	.	TRBV6-2/TRBV6-3	TRBJ2-1	.
ASSWDSHNEQF	.	TRBV7-9	TRBJ2-1	TRBD1
ASSSRDRGWYEQY	once	TRBV7-2	TRBJ2-7	TRBD1
ASSRALSYNEQF	.	TRBV18	TRBJ2-1	.
NARGTGNNQPQH	.	TRBV20-1	TRBJ1-5	TRBD1
ASSSKTGGRETQY	.	TRBV5-1	TRBJ2-5	TRBD1
SARDRQVNQPQH	.	TRBV20-1	TRBJ1-5	.
ASNPGAPSYEQY	.	TRBV5-1	TRBJ2-7	.
ATSGTHTDTQY	.	TRBV24-1	TRBJ2-3	.
ASSVALSMDEQF	few	TRBV9	TRBJ2-1	.
ASSLYLYEQY	.	TRBV12-3/TRBV12-4	TRBJ2-7	.
ASTQSGADTQY	few	TRBV4-3	TRBJ2-3	.
ASSQTGTAKLF	once	TRBV12-3/TRBV12-4	TRBJ1-4	TRBD1
ACSSDRDSPLH	.	TRBV7-2	TRBJ1-6	.